The present entry profiles one T cell receptor beta chain with its context. The source of the sample is a study of shared clonotypes between healthy human individuals. Libraries were prepared by immunoSEQ multiplex PCR; TCRdb keeps only in-frame clonotypes and omits some of them. The data show fewer than 850,000 clones, with 72% seen just once and about 1.7% held by the top ten. Germline V lookup: CDR1 MDHEN, CDR2 SYDVKM. V lost 3 bases and J lost 2, with 14 bases in between. The CDR3 is 15 amino acids. This TCR was recovered from a woman aged 25 to 39 in good health. This chain connects TRBV28 to TRBJ2-7; no clear D. Sequencing input: memory CD4+ T cells sorted from blood. The subset: CD45RA-negative fraction. DNA for the CDR3: TGTGCCAGCAGTTTGGCTACAAGAGGCCCCTACGAGCAGTACTTC. This encodes CASSLATRGPYEQYF.